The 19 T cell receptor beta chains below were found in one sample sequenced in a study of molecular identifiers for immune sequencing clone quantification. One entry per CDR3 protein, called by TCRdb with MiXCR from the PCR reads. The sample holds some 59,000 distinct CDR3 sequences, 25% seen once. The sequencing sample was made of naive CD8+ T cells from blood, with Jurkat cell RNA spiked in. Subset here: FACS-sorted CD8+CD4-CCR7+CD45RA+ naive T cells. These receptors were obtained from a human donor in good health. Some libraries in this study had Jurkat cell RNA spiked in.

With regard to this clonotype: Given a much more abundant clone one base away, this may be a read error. The CDR3 DNA is TGTGCCAGCAGCTTAGCGGACAAGGGAGGATCTGGGGCCAACGTCCTGACTTTC. Amino acid sequence: CASSLADKGGSGANVLTF. This sequence joins TRBV7-9 and TRBJ2-6; the D gene is possibly TRBD2 (6 bases). This CDR3 region has 18 residues. Germline V gives CDR1 SEHNR, CDR2 FQNEAQ (reference sequence). V dropped 0 bases and J dropped 1 base, with 13 bases sitting between them.

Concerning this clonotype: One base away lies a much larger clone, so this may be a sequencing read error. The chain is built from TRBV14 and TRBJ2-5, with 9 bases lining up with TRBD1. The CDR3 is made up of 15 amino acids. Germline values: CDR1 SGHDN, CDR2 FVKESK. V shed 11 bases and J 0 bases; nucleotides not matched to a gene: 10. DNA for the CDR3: TGTGCCTGCAAACGGACAGGGGTTGACCAAGAGACCCAGTACTTC. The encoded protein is CACKRTGVDQETQYF.

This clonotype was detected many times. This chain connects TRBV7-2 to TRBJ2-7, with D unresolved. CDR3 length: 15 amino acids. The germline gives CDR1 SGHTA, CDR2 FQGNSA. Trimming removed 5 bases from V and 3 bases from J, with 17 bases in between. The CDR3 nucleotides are TGTGCCAGCAGCCCCGTCAGGACGGTCTACTACGAGCAGTACTTC. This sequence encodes CASSPVRTVYYEQYF.

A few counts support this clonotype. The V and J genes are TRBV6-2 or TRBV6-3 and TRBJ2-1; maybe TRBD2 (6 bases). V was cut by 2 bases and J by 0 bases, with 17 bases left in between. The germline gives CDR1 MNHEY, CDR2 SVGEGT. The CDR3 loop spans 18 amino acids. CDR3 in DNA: TGTGCCAGCAGTTACGGGGCCACGGCGGGAAGCTCCTACAATGAGCAGTTCTTC. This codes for CASSYGATAGSSYNEQFF.

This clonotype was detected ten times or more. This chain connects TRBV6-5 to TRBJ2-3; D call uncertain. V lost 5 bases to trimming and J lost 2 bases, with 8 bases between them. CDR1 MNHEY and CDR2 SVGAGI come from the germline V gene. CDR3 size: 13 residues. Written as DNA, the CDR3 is TGTGCCAGCAGTAAACCGAACACAGATACGCAGTATTTT. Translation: CASSKPNTDTQYF.

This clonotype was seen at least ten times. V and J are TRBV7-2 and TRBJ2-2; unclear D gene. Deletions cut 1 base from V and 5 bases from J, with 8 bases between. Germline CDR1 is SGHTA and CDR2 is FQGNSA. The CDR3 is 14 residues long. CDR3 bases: TGTGCCAGCAGCTTAGTCCCCTCGACCGGGGAGCTGTTTTTT. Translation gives CASSLVPSTGELFF.

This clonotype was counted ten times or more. CDR3 loop: CASSPEDRSPSGNTIYF. CDR3 DNA: TGTGCCAGCAGCCCAGAGGACAGAAGTCCCTCTGGAAACACCATATATTTT. This chain links TRBV7-6 with TRBJ1-3; D perhaps matches TRBD1 (6 bases). Trimming took 5 bases from V and 0 from J, leaving 17 bases between them. This CDR3 contains 17 residues. Germline V gene lookup returns CDR1 SGHVS and CDR2 FNYEAQ.

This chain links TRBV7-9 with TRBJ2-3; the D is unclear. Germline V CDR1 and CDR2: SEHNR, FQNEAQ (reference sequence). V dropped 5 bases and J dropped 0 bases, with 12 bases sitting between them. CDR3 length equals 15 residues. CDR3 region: CASSPTSASTDTQYF. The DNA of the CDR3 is TGTGCCAGCAGCCCCACCAGCGCGAGCACAGATACGCAGTATTTT.

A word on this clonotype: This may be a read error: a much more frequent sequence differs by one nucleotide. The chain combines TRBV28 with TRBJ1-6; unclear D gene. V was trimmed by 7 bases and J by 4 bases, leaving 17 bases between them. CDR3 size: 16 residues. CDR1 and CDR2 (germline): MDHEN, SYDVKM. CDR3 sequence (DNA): TGTGCCAGCATAAGTGCGCGGGGAGGGTATAATTCACCCCTCCACTTT. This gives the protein CASISARGGYNSPLHF.

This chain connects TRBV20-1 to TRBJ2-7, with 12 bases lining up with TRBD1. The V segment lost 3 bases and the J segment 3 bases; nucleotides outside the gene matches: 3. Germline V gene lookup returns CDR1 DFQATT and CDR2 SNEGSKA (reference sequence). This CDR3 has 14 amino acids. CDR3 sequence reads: CSARGQGAGYEQYF. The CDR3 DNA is TGCAGTGCTAGGGGACAGGGGGCCGGCTACGAGCAGTACTTC.

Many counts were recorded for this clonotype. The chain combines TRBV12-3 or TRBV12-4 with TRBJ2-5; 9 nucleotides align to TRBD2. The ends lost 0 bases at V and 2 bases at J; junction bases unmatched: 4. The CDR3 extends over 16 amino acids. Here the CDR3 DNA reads TGTGCCAGCAGTTTAGCAGCGGGGGGCCAGCAAGAGACCCAGTACTTC. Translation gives CASSLAAGGQQETQYF.

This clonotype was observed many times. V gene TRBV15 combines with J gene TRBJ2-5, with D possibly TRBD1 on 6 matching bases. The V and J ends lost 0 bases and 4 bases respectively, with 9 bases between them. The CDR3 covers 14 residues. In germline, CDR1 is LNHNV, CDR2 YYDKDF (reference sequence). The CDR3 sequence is CATSRDETGETQYF. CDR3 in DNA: TGTGCCACCAGCAGAGATGAGACAGGAGAGACCCAGTACTTC.

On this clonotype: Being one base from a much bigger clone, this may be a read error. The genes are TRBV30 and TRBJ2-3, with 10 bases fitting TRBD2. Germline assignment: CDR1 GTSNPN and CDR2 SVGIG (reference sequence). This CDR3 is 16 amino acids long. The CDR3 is CARRQLAGSNTDTQYF. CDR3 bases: TGTGCCCGGAGACAACTAGCGGGATCAAACACAGATACGCAGTATTTT.

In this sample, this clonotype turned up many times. The CDR3 sequence: CASSLGQENQPQHF. Here the CDR3 DNA reads TGCGCCAGCAGCCTCGGACAGGAAAATCAGCCCCAGCATTTT. This chain connects TRBV4-1 to TRBJ1-5; 7 bases are shared with TRBD1. CDR1 MGHRA and CDR2 YSYEKL come from the germline V gene. This CDR3 has 14 amino acids. V lost 4 bases, J lost 4 bases, and 4 bases stayed unmatched.

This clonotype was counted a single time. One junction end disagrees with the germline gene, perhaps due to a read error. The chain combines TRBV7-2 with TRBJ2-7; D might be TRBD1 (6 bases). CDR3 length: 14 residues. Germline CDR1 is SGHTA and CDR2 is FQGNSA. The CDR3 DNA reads TGTGGCAGCAGCTTAGTACAGGGTGTCAACGAGCAGTACTTC. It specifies CGSSLVQGVNEQYF.

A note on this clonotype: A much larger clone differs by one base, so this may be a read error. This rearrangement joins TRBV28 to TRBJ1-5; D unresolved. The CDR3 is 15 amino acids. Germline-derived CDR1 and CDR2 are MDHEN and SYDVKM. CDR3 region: CASSLGKGFNRPQHF. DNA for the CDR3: TGTGCCAGCAGTTTGGGCAAAGGATTCAATCGGCCCCAGCATTTT.

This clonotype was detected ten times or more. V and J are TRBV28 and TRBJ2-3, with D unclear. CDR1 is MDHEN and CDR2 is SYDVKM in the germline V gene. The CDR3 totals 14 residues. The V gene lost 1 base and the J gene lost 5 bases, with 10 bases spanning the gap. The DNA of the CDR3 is TGTGCCAGCAGTTTATCTGGGTTGATAGATACGCAGTATTTT. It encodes CASSLSGLIDTQYF.

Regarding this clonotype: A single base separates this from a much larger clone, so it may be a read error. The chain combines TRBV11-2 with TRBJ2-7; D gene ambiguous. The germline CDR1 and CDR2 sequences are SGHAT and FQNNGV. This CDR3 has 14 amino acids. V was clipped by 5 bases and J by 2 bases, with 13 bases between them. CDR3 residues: CASSVFDPPYEQYF. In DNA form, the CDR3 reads TGTGCCAGCAGCGTTTTTGATCCTCCCTACGAGCAGTACTTC.

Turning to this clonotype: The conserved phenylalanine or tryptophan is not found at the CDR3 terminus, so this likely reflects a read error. DNA for the CDR3: TGTGCCACCAGTGAACCTGGAGGGTCTGAAGCTTTCTCT. Amino acid sequence: CATSEPGGSEAFS. The chain recombines TRBV24-1 with TRBJ1-1; D remains ambiguous. Between the trimmed V and J ends, which lost 4 bases and 6 bases, there was a span of 11 bases. The CDR3 is 13 amino acids. Germline V lookup: CDR1 KGHDR, CDR2 SFDVKD.